The following is a T cell receptor beta chain sequence with its context. This entry is derived from a study of CD8+ T cells in alopecia areata. Extracted RNA was reverse transcribed into cDNA, the sequencing template. This table comes from immunoSEQ multiplex PCR, and its TCRdb copy is limited to in-frame clones, with some not included. The sample has around 210,000 clones, more than 50% seen once. V was pared by 6 bases and J by 10 bases, with 8 bases of the junction left unmatched. Germline CDR1 is SQVTM and CDR2 is ANQGSEA. CDR3 length: 12 residues. Specimen: CD8+ T cells sorted from blood. The clonotype comes from a human donor in good health. V gene TRBV29-1 combines with J gene TRBJ1-4, with 7 bases aligning to TRBD1. The CDR3 DNA reads TGCAGCGTGTCAGACAGGGTGGCAAAACTGTTTTTT. This gives the protein CSVSDRVAKLFF.